A selection of T cell receptor beta chains follows, all from one sample in a study of CD8 T cells in Susac syndrome. One entry per CDR3 protein results from TCRdb running MiXCR on the immunoSEQ multiplex PCR reads. The table records about 83,000 distinct CDR3 sequences, approximately 96% of them present only once. Sequenced: CD8+ T cells from PBMCs. The receptors derive from a human donor with Susac syndrome. CDR3s include the opening cysteine and the closing phenylalanine or tryptophan. The D gene is left open where the match is weak.

length	D	V	J	DNA	CDR3
16	NA	TRBV6-6	TRBJ1-4	TGTGCCAGCATCGGCGTCCGCAGGGCAACTAATGAAAAACTGTTTTTT	CASIGVRRATNEKLFF
13	NA	TRBV24-1	TRBJ2-5	TGTGCCACCAGTGAAGGGTCGGTGGAGACCCAGTACTTC	CATSEGSVETQYF
10	NA	TRBV29-1	TRBJ1-1	TGCAGCGTTGATGGCCTTGAAGCTTTCTTT	CSVDGLEAFF
14	NA	TRBV4-1	TRBJ2-1	TGCGCCAGCAGCCTAGTTAGGGGGGTCAATGAGCAGTTCTTC	CASSLVRGVNEQFF
13	NA	TRBV5-1	TRBJ2-3	TGCGCCAGCAGCCCTCATTCCCCAGTTACGCAGTATTTT	CASSPHSPVTQYF
11	NA	TRBV20-1	TRBJ1-1	TGCAGTGCTAGAGAAGCCCTGAGGGCTTTCTTT	CSAREALRAFF
15	NA	TRBV5-1	TRBJ1-1	TGCGCCAGCAGCTTGGCGGAGGGGATGAACACTGAAGCTTTCTTT	CASSLAEGMNTEAFF
16	TRBD1	TRBV14	TRBJ2-5	TGTGCCAGCAGCCACTGGACAGGCGGTGATAAAGAGACCCAGTACTTC	CASSHWTGGDKETQYF
15	TRBD1	TRBV7-8	TRBJ1-5	TGTGCCAGCACCCAATACAGGGGGGGCAATCAGCCCCAGCATTTT	CASTQYRGGNQPQHF
14	TRBD1	TRBV12-3/TRBV12-4	TRBJ1-2	TGTGCCAGCACCCTCGGGACAGGGGGCGATGGCTACACCTTC	CASTLGTGGDGYTF
13	NA	TRBV28	TRBJ2-7	TGTGCCAGCAGTTTTGGACCGGGCTACGAGCAGTACTTC	CASSFGPGYEQYF